This T cell receptor (beta chain) was identified during a study of T cell repertoires in cytomegalovirus infection. Study as a whole: Epitope selection comprised recently identified HLA-C-restricted CMV epitopes and well-studied HLA-B-restricted CMV epitopes. Study-wide findings and caveats: Identification of carriers of CMV plus the relevant HLA was performed using cumulative public TCR beta family frequency. Ex vivo, HLA-C-restricted CMV-specific TCR beta clonotypes prevailed over the rest of the response.

In regard to this clonotype: Its target is not known.

In TCRdb, the reads were re-called with MiXCR into one record per CDR3 protein. The table records 35,000 to 55,000 distinct CDR3 sequences, nearly 20% of them present only once. J lost 7 bases, V lost 4 bases, and 12 bases had no gene match. CDR1 and CDR2 from the germline V gene are LGHDT and YNNKEL (reference sequence). The CDR3 totals 15 residues. This chain joins TRBV3-1 and TRBJ2-7; 8 bases are a match to TRBD2. The sample consisted of CD8+ T cells from cultured PBMCs, taken from culture after CMV antigen stimulation. The TCR was taken from a human donor in good health (CMV status not recorded). Some clones in this sample may be carry-over from other donors' samples. CDR3 bases: TGTGCCAGCAGCCTACAGCGGGAGCGGGGATTGGAGCAGTACTTC. The encoded protein is CASSLQRERGLEQYF.